The clone carrying this TCR beta chain was seen a handful of times. Its antigen is not known. Next came a second PCR, run for about 7 to 11 cycles, which used a sample-barcoded 5' primer along with a J-beta primer mix. MiXCR was run by TCRdb on the 5' RACE reads, yielding one entry per CDR3 protein. Seen here are over 500,000 distinct CDR3 sequences, about 27% observed once, and the top ten hold 3% to 4%. Extraction yielded at least 6 micrograms of total RNA per sample. This specimen comes from a study of blood T cells in healthy people across ages. Findings and limits, study-wide: Diversity estimated from one million T cells was considered an underestimate. Possibly confounding the expanded clonotype changes was the fact that donor CMV status was unknown.

These same records also appear under a second study, on T cells of mothers and their children. That source adds: The authors added sample barcodes and 2-4 random nucleotides using the M1S primer of the second PCR.

The material sequenced was blood. This TCR derives from a boy aged 2 to 10 in good health.

For the CDR3, the DNA is TGCAGTGCCCGGACAGTTCAAGAGACCCAGTACTTC. Translating gives CSARTVQETQYF. The rearrangement joins TRBV20-1 to TRBJ2-5; TRBD1 is a possible D gene (6 bases). This CDR3 contains 12 residues. V lost 6 bases, J lost 2 bases, and 10 bases lay in between. Germline values: CDR1 DFQATT, CDR2 SNEGSKA (reference sequence).